A selection of T cell receptor beta chains follows, all from one sample in a study of cytomegalovirus exposure and HLA in healthy donors. Data came from immunoSEQ multiplex PCR; TCRdb stores just in-frame clones and leaves some out. This repertoire shows a few hundred thousand clones, around 80% found once; its top ten account for about 0.3%. Sequenced material: PBMCs. The receptors stem from a girl aged 2 to 10 in good health and CMV-seronegative. Each CDR3 is given with its conserved first and last residue. The D gene is left open where the match is weak. Clone sizes are given selectively: once, few, many, or a class where the clone is expanded.

V gene: TRBV5-1
D gene: TRBD1
J gene: TRBJ1-1
clone size: NA
CDR3 protein: CASSSFPGTGLMNTEAFF
CDR3 DNA: TGCGCCAGCAGCTCTTTCCCCGGGACAGGCCTCATGAACACTGAAGCTTTCTTT

V gene: TRBV28
D gene: NA
J gene: TRBJ2-3
clone size: NA
CDR3 protein: CASSYPGATDTQYF
CDR3 DNA: TGTGCCAGCAGTTACCCGGGAGCCACAGATACGCAGTATTTT

V gene: TRBV4-2
D gene: TRBD1
J gene: TRBJ1-2
clone size: once
CDR3 protein: CASSQVLPGGDGYTF
CDR3 DNA: TGTGCCAGCAGCCAAGTTTTACCAGGGGGTGATGGCTACACCTTC

V gene: TRBV4-1
D gene: NA
J gene: TRBJ1-1
clone size: NA
CDR3 protein: CASSHALLSRQTPNTEAFF
CDR3 DNA: TGCGCCAGCAGCCATGCCCTCCTATCTCGACAGACACCAAACACTGAAGCTTTCTTT

V gene: TRBV2
D gene: NA
J gene: TRBJ1-4
clone size: NA
CDR3 protein: CASEDGINEKLFF
CDR3 DNA: TGTGCCAGCGAGGACGGGATTAATGAAAAACTGTTTTTT

V gene: TRBV7-2
D gene: NA
J gene: TRBJ2-7
clone size: NA
CDR3 protein: CASSSDSSQYF
CDR3 DNA: TGTGCCAGCAGCAGCGACAGTTCCCAGTACTTC

V gene: TRBV14
D gene: NA
J gene: TRBJ1-6
clone size: NA
CDR3 protein: CASSQEASGGSPLHF
CDR3 DNA: TGTGCCAGCAGCCAAGAGGCGAGCGGGGGTTCACCCCTCCACTTT

V gene: TRBV10-3
D gene: TRBD2
J gene: TRBJ2-1
clone size: NA
CDR3 protein: CAISESGLTYNEQFF
CDR3 DNA: TGTGCCATCAGTGAATCGGGACTAACGTACAATGAGCAGTTCTTC

V gene: TRBV4-2
D gene: TRBD2
J gene: TRBJ2-1
clone size: NA
CDR3 protein: CASSPPPAGEWRYNEQFF
CDR3 DNA: TGTGCCAGCAGCCCCCCTCCGGCGGGGGAATGGCGCTACAATGAGCAGTTCTTC

V gene: TRBV5-1
D gene: NA
J gene: TRBJ2-6
clone size: NA
CDR3 protein: CASSKRGGTGANVLTF
CDR3 DNA: TGCGCCAGCAGCAAAAGAGGGGGAACTGGGGCCAACGTCCTGACTTTC

V gene: TRBV28
D gene: TRBD1
J gene: TRBJ1-5
clone size: NA
CDR3 protein: CASSGTGGALGNQPQHF
CDR3 DNA: TGTGCCAGCAGTGGAACAGGGGGCGCGCTTGGCAATCAGCCCCAGCATTTT